This entry describes one T cell receptor beta chain. The data were taken from a study of shared clonotypes between healthy human individuals. The repertoire was sequenced with immunoSEQ multiplex PCR; TCRdb's copy has only in-frame clones and lacks some. The table includes some 2.1 million clones, about 95% detected once. In the naive CD8 group, cells lacked CD45RO and were positively selected for CCR7, so terminally differentiated effector memory CD45RA+ cells were left out. CDR1 is LGHNA, CDR2 YSLEER, per germline. V shed 3 bases and J 5 bases; nucleotides not matched to a gene: 3. The CDR3 length is 15 residues.

This sequence originates from a man aged 18 to 35 in good health. Source material: naive CD8+ T cells sorted from blood. The chain couples TRBV4-3 to TRBJ1-6; 8 positions match TRBD1. The CDR3 DNA is TGCGCCAGCAGCCAGGGACAGGCTCATAATTCACCCCTCCACTTT. It encodes CASSQGQAHNSPLHF.